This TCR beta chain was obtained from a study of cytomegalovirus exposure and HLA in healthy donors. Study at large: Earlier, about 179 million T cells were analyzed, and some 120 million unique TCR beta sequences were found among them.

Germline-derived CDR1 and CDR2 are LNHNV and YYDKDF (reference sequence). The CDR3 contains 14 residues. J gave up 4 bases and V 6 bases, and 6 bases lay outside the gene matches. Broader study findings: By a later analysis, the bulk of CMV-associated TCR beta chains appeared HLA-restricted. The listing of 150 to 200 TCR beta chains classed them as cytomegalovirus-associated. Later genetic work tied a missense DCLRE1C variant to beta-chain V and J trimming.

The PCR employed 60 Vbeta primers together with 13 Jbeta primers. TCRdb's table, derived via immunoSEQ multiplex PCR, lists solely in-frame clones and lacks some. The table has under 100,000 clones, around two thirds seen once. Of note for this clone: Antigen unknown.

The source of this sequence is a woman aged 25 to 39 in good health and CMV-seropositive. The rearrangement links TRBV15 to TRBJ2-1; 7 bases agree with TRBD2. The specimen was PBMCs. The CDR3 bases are TGTGCCACCAGGGCGGGAGAGGGGTACAATGAGCAGTTCTTC. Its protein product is CATRAGEGYNEQFF.